The 18 T cell receptor beta chains below were found in one sample sequenced in a study of T cell repertoires in cytomegalovirus infection. TCRdb redid the calling of the reads with MiXCR, one entry per CDR3 protein. The sample has 350,000 to 400,000 distinct CDR3 sequences; roughly 34% are singletons. Their antigens are not known. The source was cultured PBMCs, collected from culture after CMV antigen stimulation. These receptors came from a human donor in good health (CMV status not recorded). Some clones in this sample may be carry-over from other donors' samples.

The chain carries TRBV28 and TRBJ1-1; maybe TRBD1 (6 bases). Germline V gives CDR1 MDHEN, CDR2 SYDVKM. CDR3 size: 15 residues. The V end was cut by 6 bases, the J end by 3 bases, with 17 bases between. The CDR3 DNA follows: TGTGCCAGCAGGCGACGAGGGGGTTGGGACACTGAAGCTTTCTTT. Protein sequence: CASRRRGGWDTEAFF.

The chain uses TRBV5-1 and TRBJ1-1; 9 positions match TRBD1. This CDR3 is built from 14 residues. Unmatched junction bases numbered 3, after V lost 3 bases and J lost 3 bases. The germline V gene has CDR1 SGHRS and CDR2 YFSETQ. This chain's CDR3 is CASSSRQGDTEAFF. CDR3 DNA sequence: TGCGCCAGCAGCTCACGACAGGGGGACACTGAAGCTTTCTTT. The full variable domain, rest sourced from reference TRBV5-1 and TRBJ1-1, is KAGVTQTPRYLIKTRGQQVTLSCSPISGHRSVSWYQQTPGQGLQFLFEYFSETQRNKGNFPGRFSGRQFSNSRSEMNVSTLELGDSALYLCASSSRQGDTEAFFGQGTRLTVV.

The genes are TRBV24-1 and TRBJ1-2, with D perhaps TRBD1 (6 bases). The CDR3 sequence is 18 residues long. The V and J ends lost 4 bases and 1 base respectively, with 21 bases between them. Per the germline V gene, CDR1 is KGHDR and CDR2 is SFDVKD. CDR3 amino acids: CATSDRRQDTALNYGYTF. The CDR3 coding sequence is TGTGCCACCAGTGACCGTCGACAGGACACAGCCCTTAACTATGGCTACACCTTC.

The chain links TRBV11-2 to TRBJ1-1, with D possibly being TRBD1 (6 bases). The CDR3 loop spans 15 amino acids. The V gene's germline CDR1 is SGHAT and CDR2 FQNNGV. V gave up 5 bases and J gave up 6 bases, with 19 bases separating them. Here the CDR3 DNA reads TGTGCCAGCAGCCCCGGACAGAGACAAACAGCTGAAGCTTTCTTT. Amino acid sequence: CASSPGQRQTAEAFF.

This clonotype was counted between two and nine times. The chain recombines TRBV4-2 with TRBJ2-1; TRBD2 agrees at 11 bases. V gave up 0 bases and J gave up 9 bases; unmatched junction bases: 4. The CDR3 covers 15 residues. The germline V gene encodes CDR1 LGHNA and CDR2 YNFKEQ. CDR3: CASSQEGLAGGEQFF. Written as DNA, the CDR3 is TGTGCCAGCAGCCAAGAAGGGCTAGCGGGAGGTGAGCAGTTCTTC.

This clonotype was picked up a small number of times. The J gene is TRBJ2-1, the V gene TRBV5-4; 7 bases map to TRBD2. Germline assignment: CDR1 SGHNT and CDR2 YYREEE (reference sequence). Trimming removed 4 bases from V and 10 bases from J; junction bases left unmatched: 14. The CDR3 sequence is 15 residues long. The CDR3 DNA reads as TGTGCCAGCAGCCAATCCGCCCTCCGCGGGGGAGAGCAGTTCTTC. This codes for CASSQSALRGGEQFF.

The CDR3 protein is CASSLRGRENQPQHF. CDR3 DNA: TGTGCCAGTAGTCTCAGGGGGCGCGAGAATCAGCCCCAGCATTTT. V usage is TRBV19 and J usage is TRBJ1-5, with 8 positions matching TRBD1. Trimming removed 5 bases from V and 4 bases from J; junction bases left unmatched: 7. CDR1 is LNHDA and CDR2 is SQIVND in the germline V gene (reference sequence). The CDR3 covers 15 residues.

CDR3 bases: TGCGCCAGCAGCCAAGTGACAGGGTATGAGCAGTTCTTC. Residues: CASSQVTGYEQFF. The chain links TRBV4-3 to TRBJ2-1, with TRBD1 identical over 7 bases. This CDR3 comprises 13 residues. Germline V gene sequence: CDR1 LGHNA, CDR2 YSLEER. The V and J ends lost 1 base and 8 bases, in that order; junction bases with no gene match: 2.

This clonotype occurred a few times. The chain recombines TRBV28 with TRBJ1-1; D not resolved. The CDR3 contains 12 residues. Germline V CDR1 and CDR2: MDHEN, SYDVKM. V lost 2 bases, J lost 11 bases, and 12 bases lay in between. The CDR3 bases are TGTGCCAGCAGTTTAGTGTACAAGAATGCTTTCTTT. This codes for CASSLVYKNAFF.

The chain joins TRBV29-1 to TRBJ2-7, with 9 bases lining up with TRBD2. Trimming removed 0 bases from V and 3 bases from J; junction bases left unmatched: 3. CDR3 length: 14 residues. From germline, CDR1 is SQVTM and CDR2 ANQGSEA. The DNA for the CDR3 is TGCAGCGTTGAAGAGACTAGCGGAAGCTACGAGCAGTACTTC. It translates to CSVEETSGSYEQYF.

This clonotype was counted at least ten times. The chain carries TRBV11-2 and TRBJ1-2; D gene ambiguous. The V end lost 5 bases, the J end lost 0 bases, and 13 bases lay between the germline ends. Germline values: CDR1 SGHAT, CDR2 FQNNGV. This CDR3 comprises 15 residues. The CDR3, as DNA: TGTGCCAGCAGCCCACGGGGATTCCCTAACTATGGCTACACCTTC. It is translated as CASSPRGFPNYGYTF.

There are many counts of this clonotype. The chain has TRBV19 and TRBJ2-2, with 9 positions matching TRBD1. V lost 10 bases, J lost 6 bases, and 12 bases stayed unmatched. Germline V CDR1 and CDR2: LNHDA, SQIVND (reference sequence). CDR3 size: 15 residues. DNA of the CDR3: TGTGCCACCACGTCCCGGGACAGGGCGGCCGGGGAGCTGTTTTTT. Its translation: CATTSRDRAAGELFF.

The rearrangement uses TRBV7-3 and TRBJ2-3; TRBD2 matches 9 bases. Germline trimming cut 8 bases from V and 2 bases from J; bases unmatched to any gene: 14. Germline lookup yields CDR1 SGHTA and CDR2 FQGTGA. The CDR3 sequence is 17 residues long. The CDR3 here is CASGSLGGRGVTDTQYF. As DNA, the CDR3 is TGTGCCAGCGGCTCCCTCGGCGGGAGGGGAGTCACAGATACGCAGTATTTT.

The chain is built from TRBV29-1 and TRBJ1-3; possible D gene TRBD1, 5 bases. The CDR3 sequence is 16 residues long. Deletions cut 5 bases from V and 0 bases from J, with 17 bases between. The germline gives CDR1 SQVTM, CDR2 ANQGSEA. The CDR3 loop reads CSVSPPGAYSGNTIYF. The CDR3 DNA reads as TGCAGCGTTTCGCCGCCCGGGGCTTACTCTGGAAACACCATATATTTT. Full variable domain (missing parts from reference TRBV29-1 and TRBJ1-3): SAVISQKPSRDICQRGTSLTIQCQVDSQVTMMFWYRQQPGQSLTLIATANQGSEATYESGFVIDKFPISRPNLTFSTLTVSNMSPEDSSIYLCSVSPPGAYSGNTIYFGEGSWLTVV.

This chain links TRBV7-2 with TRBJ2-3, with a possible D match to TRBD2 (5 bases). This CDR3 has 14 residues. Trimming cost V 1 base and J 5 bases, with 10 bases left between them. From germline, CDR1 is SGHTA and CDR2 FQGNSA. CDR3 residues: CASSLVRAVDTQYF. The CDR3 DNA is TGTGCCAGCAGCTTAGTGAGGGCCGTAGATACGCAGTATTTT. The full variable domain, with the rest looked up from reference TRBV7-2 and TRBJ2-3, is GAGVSQSPSNKVTEKGKDVELRCDPISGHTALYWYRQSLGQGLEFLIYFQGNSAPDKSGLPSDRFSAERTGGSVSTLTIQRTQQEDSAVYLCASSLVRAVDTQYFGPGTRLTVL.

CDR3 sequence (DNA): TGTGCCAGCAGTTTTAGATTTACGACTAGCGGGGACTACAATGAGCAGTTCTTC. It specifies CASSFRFTTSGDYNEQFF. The chain recombines TRBV6-5 with TRBJ2-1; 11 bases are a match to TRBD2. The CDR3 is 18 amino acids. J lost 3 bases, V lost 4 bases, and 11 bases had no gene match. Germline V gives CDR1 MNHEY, CDR2 SVGAGI.

This chain uses TRBV20-1 with TRBJ2-7; 10 bases match TRBD2. V lost 5 bases and J lost 6; bases outside the gene matches: 10. CDR1 and CDR2 (germline): DFQATT, SNEGSKA (reference sequence). The CDR3 consists of 14 residues. Here the CDR3 reads CSAPDSGRAFEQYF. The CDR3 DNA sequence: TGCAGTGCTCCTGACAGCGGGAGGGCCTTCGAGCAGTACTTC.

The genes are TRBV7-9 and TRBJ2-7, with D perhaps TRBD1 or TRBD2 (5 bases each). Between the trimmed V and J ends, which lost 5 bases and 0 bases, there was a span of 14 bases. This CDR3 spans 15 amino acids. CDR1 SEHNR and CDR2 FQNEAQ come from the germline V gene (reference sequence). This CDR3 reads CASSASGRSSYEQYF. The CDR3 region has the DNA TGTGCCAGCAGCGCCTCGGGGCGGAGCTCCTACGAGCAGTACTTC.